The sequence of this TCR beta chain was determined in a study of vaccination and CD4 T cells after COVID-19. Study background: Overlapping peptides of the spike proteins of SARS-CoV-2, HCoV-NL63, HCoV-OC43 and HCoV-229E were used for cell stimulation.

Specified treatment: roughly ten-day PBMC culture with coronavirus spike peptide pools or control peptides (ViraFEST assay). At the Johns Hopkins FTIC core, DNA taken from cultured CD4+ T cells was sequenced by way of the Oncomine TCR Beta short-read assay. TCRdb re-derived calls from the PCR reads in MiXCR, one entry per CDR3 protein. The sample lists over 20,000 distinct CDR3 sequences, approximately 40% occurring once. The J segment lost 4 bases and the V segment lost 2 bases, leaving 2 bases of the junction unmatched. CDR1 and CDR2 (germline): SGHAT, FQNNGV. CDR3 length: 15 residues. As for this clonotype: Its antigen is currently unknown.

The sequenced material came from CD4+ T cells from blood, cultured in vitro. The TCR sequence derives from a human donor who had recovered from COVID-19. The chain is built from TRBV11-2 and TRBJ2-1; TRBD2 aligns across 10 bases. The CDR3 region is CASSLRTSGYNEQFF. The CDR3 DNA follows: TGTGCCAGCAGCTTAAGGACTAGCGGATACAATGAGCAGTTCTTC.